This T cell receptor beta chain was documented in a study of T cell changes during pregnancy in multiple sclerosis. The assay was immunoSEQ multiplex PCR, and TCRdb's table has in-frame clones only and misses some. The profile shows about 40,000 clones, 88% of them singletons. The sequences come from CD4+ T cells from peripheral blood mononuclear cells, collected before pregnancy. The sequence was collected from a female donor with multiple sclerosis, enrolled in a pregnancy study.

CDR3 loop: CASSLWGQGDTYTF. In nucleotides, the CDR3 is TGTGCCAGCAGTTTATGGGGCCAAGGGGATACCTACACCTTC. The rearrangement links TRBV27 to TRBJ1-2; TRBD1 might be the D (5 bases). CDR1 and CDR2 from the germline V gene are MNHEY and SMNVEV (reference sequence). The length of the CDR3 is 14 residues. V gave up 1 base and J gave up 10 bases, with 16 bases separating them.